What follows describes a single T cell receptor (beta chain). This clone was detected only a few times. Its antigen specificity is not known. Per-nucleotide qualities are absent, and no much larger clonotype sits a single base away. Each donor gave one peripheral blood draw, averaging approximately 120 mL, which was collected into heparinised tubes. Using a panel that included CD45RO, CCR7, CD25, CD127, CD95 and CD27, naive, central memory, regulatory and stem cell-like memory CD4+ T cells were sorted on a BD FACSAria II. A purity above 95% was achieved for all sorted populations. PBMCs were isolated immediately by Lymphoprep density gradient centrifugation and stained directly without culture. So that batch effects would be minimized, each experiment stained and sorted samples in pairs, pairing one healthy donor with one patient. This sample was included in a study of beta chain features in type 1 diabetes (dated by TCRdb to 2016 to 2018). In terms of the full investigation: No differences in mean age, gender distribution, total cell number or subset yield were found between patients and healthy donors. The study compared the TCRB repertoires of sorted circulating CD4+ T cell subsets in recently diagnosed type 1 diabetes patients with those in matched healthy donors. A total of some 100,000,000 sorted cells were examined across all samples, and the number of cells per subset was strongly correlated with RNA yield. Naive and central memory subsets were obtained from all 28 donors, but regulatory and stem cell-like memory subsets were isolated from only 8 patients and roughly 8 healthy donors.

The entire amount of isolated RNA was reverse transcribed using the High Capacity cDNA Reverse Transcription Kit, so the sequenced TCRB transcripts were expressed ones. Deep immunoSEQ sequencing was applied to naive, central memory and regulatory T cell samples, giving an average of around 3.8 million total reads per sample. Sorted cells were lysed in RLT buffer, and RNA was extracted using DNase-treated RNeasy Micro or Mini kits according to cell number. Each cell subset was processed separately to prevent cross-contamination, with patient and healthy donor samples processed together. TCRB sequences were amplified from cDNA with the immunoSEQ multiplex PCR, producing 87-bp fragments spanning the CDR3 region. Amplicons were sequenced on the Illumina HiSeq platform. The published analysis was carried out like this. PCR bias was corrected computationally using synthetic template baselines, and reads within Hamming distance 2 were collapsed, with unmergeable singletons discarded. Reads were aligned against IMGT so that V, D and J genes, CDR3 length and insertions or deletions at six rearrangement sites could be assigned. Clonotype counts were normalized to sorted cell number within each subset before computing true diversity and Gini coefficients with the tcR R package. Repertoire sharing was quantified using the overlap coefficient calculated on TCRB nucleotide sequences. TCRdb's version of the immuneACCESS table is confined to in-frame rearrangements and falls short of the full clone set. An unresolved V gene accounts for under half of the shortfall where checked; the remainder is of unknown origin. Clone size and the V and J calls come from that table; the DNA yielded D and trimming. In this sample the table shows under 200,000 clones, 9% to 10% of which occur a single time. The top ten clones comprise over 2% of the sample.

What the study reported, not specific to this receptor: Naive, central memory and regulatory TCRB repertoires appeared to be more alike among patients than among healthy donors. Because cDNA rather than genomic DNA was sequenced, highly expressing activated cells could have been over-represented, although no difference in activation and CD3 levels was found between groups. PCR might favor shorter templates, but patient and control samples were amplified and corrected together, so any skew would affect both groups equally. Fewer insertions and more nucleotide deletions at VDJ recombination sites were observed in patients with type 1 diabetes, implying thymic rearrangement abnormalities. Type 1 diabetes patients showed a moderate but significant shortening of TCRB CDR3 length in all four CD4+ subsets. Because small numbers of individuals were included in the HLA sub-analyses, any influence of HLA type on TCRB rearrangement was left unresolved.

Per the germline V gene, SGDLS is the CDR1 and YYNGEE is the CDR2. The CDR3 numbers 14 residues from cysteine through phenylalanine. CDR3 DNA only is kept here, 42 bases in frame from base 1. V and J lose 4 bases and 3 bases, and a span of 13 bases separates them. The receptor's source is a woman younger than 35 in good health. The chain uses TRBV9 and TRBJ2-5, and the D gene may be TRBD2, 6 bases matching. Material for sequencing was central memory CD4+ T cells from blood. The CDR3 reads as follows: CASSRQRAEETQYF. The DNA sequence reads TGTGCCAGCAGCCGCCAGCGGGCAGAAGAGACCCAGTACTTC.